The 32 T cell receptor beta chains below come from one sample, sequenced in a study of long-term antiretroviral therapy in people with HIV. They ran version v3.0 of the immunoSEQ assay at survey level. Profiling relied on immunoSEQ multiplex PCR, and the TCRdb table lists in-frame clones only, not all of them. The sample records approximately 26,000 clones, around four fifths being singletons. Material: unsorted PBMCs, obtained 2.9 years after starting antiretroviral therapy. Every receptor here comes from a man aged 50 to 60 with HIV.

This clone was seen just once. The V call is TRBV6-5, the J call TRBJ1-2; no definite D call. Deletions cut 5 bases from V and 5 bases from J, with 9 bases between. Germline CDR1 is MNHEY and CDR2 is SVGAGI. This CDR3 region has 12 residues. The CDR3 region is CASSEAFYGYTF. In DNA, the CDR3 is TGTGCCAGCAGTGAAGCCTTTTATGGCTACACCTTC.

This clone occurred a few times. The chain links TRBV5-6 to TRBJ1-4; D is unresolved. This CDR3 comprises 13 residues. The ends were cut back, 4 bases at V and 7 bases at J, with 11 bases in the middle. Per the germline V gene, CDR1 is SGHDT and CDR2 is YYEEEE. The CDR3 DNA reads TGTGCCAGCAGCCCCTGGGGAGGTGAAAAACTGTTTTTT. Its protein product is CASSPWGGEKLFF.

The chain's CDR3 is CASSPLNVGANVLTF. As DNA, the CDR3 is TGTGCCAGCAGCCCCCTCAATGTTGGGGCCAACGTCCTGACTTTC. The chain employs TRBV7-6 and TRBJ2-6; D is unclear. V gave up 5 bases and J gave up 3 bases, with 11 bases separating them. The germline CDR1 and CDR2 sequences are SGHVS and FNYEAQ. The CDR3 runs to 15 residues.

This clone appeared a single time. The chain links TRBV6-5 to TRBJ1-2; 9 nucleotides agree with TRBD1. The germline V gene encodes CDR1 MNHEY and CDR2 SVGAGI. The CDR3 has 15 amino acids. Trimming at V came to 6 bases and at J to 8 bases, leaving 13 bases not matched to a gene. The DNA of the CDR3 is TGTGCCAGCAGAGGCGTAAAACAGGGGGCGAGGGGCTACACCTTC. Encoded protein: CASRGVKQGARGYTF.

The chain combines TRBV19 with TRBJ1-1, with 8 bases matching TRBD1. This CDR3 comprises 15 residues. Germline-derived CDR1 and CDR2 are LNHDA and SQIVND (reference sequence). V was pared by 4 bases and J by 3 bases, with 7 bases of the junction left unmatched. The CDR3 DNA reads TGTGCCAGTAGTACCCCCGGACAGGGTCACACTGAAGCTTTCTTT. Translating gives CASSTPGQGHTEAFF.

The chain uses TRBV4-3 and TRBJ1-2; no reliable D call. The ends were cut back, 0 bases at V and 5 bases at J, with 16 bases in the middle. This CDR3 comprises 16 residues. Per germline, CDR1 LGHNA and CDR2 YSLEER. CDR3 amino acids: CASSQDETANIYGYTF. Here the CDR3 DNA reads TGCGCCAGCAGCCAAGATGAAACAGCAAACATTTATGGCTACACCTTC.

The chain combines TRBV11-3 with TRBJ2-1; D is perhaps TRBD1 or TRBD2 (5 bases each). V dropped 5 bases and J dropped 7 bases, with 12 bases sitting between them. Germline assignment: CDR1 SGHNT and CDR2 YENEEA. The CDR3 covers 13 residues. CDR3 coding DNA: TGTGCCAGCAGCCCGGGACCCCTTAATGAGCAGTTCTTC. This translates into CASSPGPLNEQFF.

The chain recombines TRBV28 with TRBJ2-1; either TRBD1 or TRBD2 may supply D (5 bases each). Germline loops: CDR1 MDHEN, CDR2 SYDVKM. With 5 bases removed from V and 0 bases from J, the gap between germline ends came to 20 bases. The CDR3 is 18 amino acids. CDR3 nucleotide sequence: TGTGCCAGCAGTCCACTAGGGGCCCCGCTGGACTCCTACAATGAGCAGTTCTTC. The encoded protein is CASSPLGAPLDSYNEQFF. Full variable domain (rest looked up from reference TRBV28 and TRBJ2-1): DVKVTQSSRYLVKRTGEKVFLECVQDMDHENMFWYRQDPGLGLRLIYFSYDVKMKEKGDIPEGYSVSREKKERFSLILESASTNQTSMYLCASSPLGAPLDSYNEQFFGPGTRLTVL.

As concerns this clone: At one end, the junction sequence differs from germline, possibly due to a read error. The J gene is TRBJ2-1, the V gene TRBV7-2; no clear D. Germline loops: CDR1 SGHTA, CDR2 FQGNSA. The CDR3 consists of 11 residues. The CDR3, as DNA: TGTGCCAGCGGCTTCTACAATGAGCAGTTCTTC. This translates into CASGFYNEQFF.

This clone was seen only once. V gene TRBV28 combines with J gene TRBJ2-4, with 10 bases that match TRBD1. Germline V gives CDR1 MDHEN, CDR2 SYDVKM. V gave up 3 bases and J gave up 8 bases; unmatched junction bases: 4. This CDR3 is built from 14 residues. The CDR3 reads CASSFTGTGDIQYF. CDR3 nucleotide sequence: TGTGCCAGCAGTTTCACCGGGACAGGGGACATTCAGTACTTC. Supplemented by reference TRBV28 and TRBJ2-4, the full variable domain reads DVKVTQSSRYLVKRTGEKVFLECVQDMDHENMFWYRQDPGLGLRLIYFSYDVKMKEKGDIPEGYSVSREKKERFSLILESASTNQTSMYLCASSFTGTGDIQYFGAGTRLSVL.

J is TRBJ2-7 and V is TRBV4-1; 8 bases are a match to TRBD1. Unmatched junction bases numbered 8, after V lost 5 bases and J lost 2 bases. This CDR3 is 15 amino acids long. The germline gives CDR1 MGHRA, CDR2 YSYEKL. CDR3 residues: CASSYNFRGPYEQYF. CDR3 sequence (DNA): TGCGCCAGCAGCTATAACTTCAGGGGGCCCTACGAGCAGTACTTC.

CDR3 protein: CASNVGDLGGYTF. The CDR3, as DNA: TGTGCCAGCAACGTGGGGGACTTGGGAGGCTACACCTTC. V usage is TRBV28 and J usage is TRBJ1-2, with D maybe TRBD1 (5 bases). Germline CDR1 and CDR2: MDHEN and SYDVKM. Trimming took 7 bases from V and 8 from J, leaving 17 bases between them. This CDR3 spans 13 amino acids.

Notes on this clone: The junction and the germline gene differ at one end; a read error may be behind it. The chain uses TRBV19 and TRBJ1-2; no reliable D call. Germline V lookup: CDR1 LNHDA, CDR2 SQIVND (reference sequence). This CDR3 spans 12 amino acids. Here the CDR3 DNA reads TGTGCCAGTAGTACAACCCGGGCCGGCTCTTTCTTC. Translation: CASSTTRAGSFF.

The chain couples TRBV9 to TRBJ1-1; D is ambiguous. V shed 4 bases and J shed 1 base, with 8 bases lying between them. Per germline, CDR1 SGDLS and CDR2 YYNGEE. The CDR3 loop spans 13 amino acids. The CDR3 DNA is TGTGCCAGCAGCCCCTTTGGGAACACTGAAGCTTTCTTT. Its protein is CASSPFGNTEAFF.

The chain is built from TRBV18 and TRBJ1-1; D perhaps matches TRBD1 (5 bases). The CDR3 loop spans 13 amino acids. Trimming shortened V by 2 bases and J by 11 bases, and 15 bases separated the two germline ends. Germline V gene data show CDR1 as KGHSH and CDR2 as LQKENI. Here the CDR3 DNA reads TGTGCCAGCTCACCAGTTCAGGCCTACAGGGCTTTCTTT. Its protein product is CASSPVQAYRAFF. Drawing the rest from reference TRBV18 and TRBJ1-1, the complete variable domain is NAGVMQNPRHLVRRRGQEARLRCSPMKGHSHVYWYRQLPEEGLKFMVYLQKENIIDESGMPKERFSAEFPKEGPSILRIQQVVRGDSAAYFCASSPVQAYRAFFGQGTRLTVV.

The chain couples TRBV25-1 to TRBJ2-7, with D unresolved. Germline CDR1 MGHDK, CDR2 SYGVNS. V shed 3 bases and J shed 5 bases, with 8 bases lying between them. The CDR3 is 12 amino acids. CDR3 in DNA: TGTGCCAGCAGTGAGGCTAAGGACGAGCAGTACTTC. Its protein product is CASSEAKDEQYF.

In DNA form, the CDR3 reads TGTGCCAGCAGCTCCAACTCTATAGGCACTGAAGCTTTCTTT. Its protein is CASSSNSIGTEAFF. The rearrangement uses TRBV7-8 and TRBJ1-1; D is unresolved. This CDR3 has 14 amino acids. Germline V gives CDR1 SGHVS, CDR2 FQNEAQ. Deletions cut 4 bases from V and 4 bases from J, with 13 bases between.

The chain is built from TRBV30 and TRBJ1-5; TRBD1 might be the D (5 bases). This CDR3 contains 13 residues. Per germline, CDR1 GTSNPN and CDR2 SVGIG (reference sequence). Trimming cost V 5 bases and J 3 bases, with 11 bases left between them. The CDR3 region has the DNA TGTGCCTGGGGCAGGGAGGCCAATCAGCCCCAGCATTTT. Translation gives CAWGREANQPQHF.

This rearrangement joins TRBV6-5 to TRBJ1-1; D is possibly TRBD1 (5 bases). In germline, CDR1 is MNHEY, CDR2 SVGAGI. The V end lost 8 bases, the J end lost 0 bases, and 16 bases lay between the germline ends. This CDR3 has 15 amino acids. CDR3 loop: CASLRRGDLNTEAFF. The CDR3 nucleotides are TGTGCCAGCCTCAGACGGGGCGACTTGAACACTGAAGCTTTCTTT.

The chain links TRBV7-9 to TRBJ1-4, with 7 bases aligning to TRBD1. Germline loops: CDR1 SEHNR, CDR2 FQNEAQ (reference sequence). With V trimmed by 3 bases and J by 3 bases, 10 bases remained unmatched. The CDR3 consists of 17 residues. CDR3: CASSLGLGGPANEKLFF. The CDR3 DNA is TGTGCCAGCAGCTTGGGGTTAGGGGGCCCGGCTAATGAAAAACTGTTTTTT.

The rearrangement joins TRBV7-9 to TRBJ2-5; 7 positions match TRBD1. From germline, CDR1 is SEHNR and CDR2 FQNEAQ (reference sequence). J was trimmed by 1 base and V by 1 base; bases with no gene match: 15. This CDR3 region has 19 residues. CDR3 nucleotide sequence: TGTGCCAGCAGCTTAGTTGGGGCCCTTAGACAGGGCCGCCAAGAGACCCAGTACTTC. It yields the protein CASSLVGALRQGRQETQYF.

The chain has TRBV2 and TRBJ2-3; D not certain. Germline assignment: CDR1 SNHLY and CDR2 FYNNEI. This CDR3 comprises 12 residues. Trimming pared 8 bases from V and 6 bases from J, leaving 12 bases between. CDR3 region: CASGWVADTQYF. In DNA, the CDR3 is TGTGCCAGCGGGTGGGTCGCCGATACGCAGTATTTT.

The V and J genes are TRBV6-5 and TRBJ2-1, with TRBD1 identical over 8 bases. CDR1 is MNHEY and CDR2 is SVGAGI in the germline V gene. V gave up 2 bases and J gave up 5 bases; unmatched junction bases: 5. The CDR3 has 15 residues. CDR3 amino acids: CASSYERQGNNEQFF. DNA of the CDR3: TGTGCCAGCAGTTACGAACGACAGGGGAACAATGAGCAGTTCTTC.

This chain links TRBV14 with TRBJ1-1, with D tentatively TRBD1 (5 bases). Germline-derived CDR1 and CDR2 are SGHDN and FVKESK. This CDR3 is built from 16 residues. Trimming stripped 4 bases from V and 0 bases from J, with 15 bases between. CDR3 nucleotide sequence: TGTGCCAGCAGCCCTCTCGCGGGGGTTTTGAACACTGAAGCTTTCTTT. The encoded protein is CASSPLAGVLNTEAFF.

The chain carries TRBV5-6 and TRBJ1-2; unclear D gene. CDR1 and CDR2 (germline): SGHDT, YYEEEE. CDR3 size: 13 residues. V lost 2 bases and J 3 bases, leaving 8 bases between the germline ends. The CDR3 spells CASSLYTYYGYTF. DNA of the CDR3: TGTGCCAGCAGCTTATACACATACTATGGCTACACCTTC.

This clone was seen only once. The chain links TRBV28 to TRBJ2-7, with 9 bases identical to TRBD1. The CDR3 totals 15 residues. Unmatched junction bases numbered 7, after V lost 3 bases and J lost 4 bases. CDR1 is MDHEN and CDR2 is SYDVKM in the germline V gene. CDR3 DNA sequence: TGTGCCAGCAGTTTGACCGGGACAGGGCAATACGAGCAGTACTTC. This encodes CASSLTGTGQYEQYF.

This clone was observed a handful of times. The genes are TRBV9 and TRBJ1-1; maybe TRBD1 (5 bases). V was clipped by 5 bases and J by 1 base, with 12 bases between them. From germline, CDR1 is SGDLS and CDR2 YYNGEE. This CDR3 spans 14 amino acids. The CDR3 reads CASRIGTANTEAFF. The CDR3 DNA reads as TGTGCCAGCAGGATCGGGACGGCGAACACTGAAGCTTTCTTT.

This clone was observed a handful of times. Other DNA sequences within the sample encode an identical CDR3. The J gene is TRBJ1-1, the V gene TRBV18; D remains ambiguous. Germline V gives CDR1 KGHSH, CDR2 LQKENI. This CDR3 spans 12 amino acids. The V end lost 1 base, the J end lost 1 base, and 1 base lay between the germline ends. CDR3 nucleotide sequence: TGTGCCAGCTCACCACAGAACACTGAAGCTTTCTTT. It encodes CASSPQNTEAFF. The full variable domain, with the rest looked up from reference TRBV18 and TRBJ1-1, is NAGVMQNPRHLVRRRGQEARLRCSPMKGHSHVYWYRQLPEEGLKFMVYLQKENIIDESGMPKERFSAEFPKEGPSILRIQQVVRGDSAAYFCASSPQNTEAFFGQGTRLTVV.

V gene TRBV28 combines with J gene TRBJ2-5; D unresolved. The CDR3 is 15 residues long. Germline V lookup: CDR1 MDHEN, CDR2 SYDVKM. V lost 5 bases and J 1 base, leaving 14 bases between the germline ends. DNA of the CDR3: TGTGCCAGCAGTATCGTAGCCCCTCTCCAAGAGACCCAGTACTTC. Amino acid sequence: CASSIVAPLQETQYF.

The gene calls are TRBV27 and TRBJ1-1; D unresolved. CDR1 is MNHEY and CDR2 is SMNVEV in the germline V gene (reference sequence). The CDR3 runs 13 residues. The V and J ends lost 0 bases and 2 bases respectively, with 4 bases between them. CDR3: CASSLSRNTEAFF. For the CDR3, the DNA is TGTGCCAGCAGTTTATCCAGAAACACTGAAGCTTTCTTT.

The rearrangement uses TRBV30 and TRBJ2-7; perhaps TRBD1 as D (7 bases). The CDR3 is made up of 11 amino acids. Between the trimmed V and J ends, which lost 4 bases and 4 bases, there was a span of 8 bases. The V gene's germline CDR1 is GTSNPN and CDR2 SVGIG (reference sequence). The CDR3 reads CAWTGGYEQYF. CDR3 DNA: TGTGCCTGGACAGGGGGGTACGAGCAGTACTTC.

The chain employs TRBV9 and TRBJ2-7; TRBD1 aligns across 7 bases. Unmatched junction bases numbered 5, after V lost 3 bases and J lost 2 bases. The V gene's germline CDR1 is SGDLS and CDR2 YYNGEE. The CDR3 contains 14 residues. CDR3 bases: TGTGCCAGCAGCGCGGCAGGGGGAGCCTACGAGCAGTACTTC. Protein: CASSAAGGAYEQYF. The complete variable domain, with remaining parts taken from reference TRBV9 and TRBJ2-7, reads DSGVTQTPKHLITATGQRVTLRCSPRSGDLSVYWYQQSLDQGLQFLIQYYNGEERAKGNILERFSAQQFPDLHSELNLSSLELGDSALYFCASSAAGGAYEQYFGPGTRLTVT.